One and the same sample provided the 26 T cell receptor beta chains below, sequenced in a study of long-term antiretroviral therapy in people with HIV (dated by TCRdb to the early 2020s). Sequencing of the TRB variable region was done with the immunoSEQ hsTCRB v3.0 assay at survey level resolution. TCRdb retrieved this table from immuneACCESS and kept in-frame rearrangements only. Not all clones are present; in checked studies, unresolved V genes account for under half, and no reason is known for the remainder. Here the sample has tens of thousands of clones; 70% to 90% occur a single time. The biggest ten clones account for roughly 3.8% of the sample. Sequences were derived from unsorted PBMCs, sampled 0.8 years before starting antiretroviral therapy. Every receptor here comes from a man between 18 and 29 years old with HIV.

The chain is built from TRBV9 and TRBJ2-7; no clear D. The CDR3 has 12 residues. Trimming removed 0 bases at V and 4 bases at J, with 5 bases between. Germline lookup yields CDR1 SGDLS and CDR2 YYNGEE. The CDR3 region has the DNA TGTGCCAGCAGCGTAGACGGTTACGAGCAGTACTTC. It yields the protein CASSVDGYEQYF.

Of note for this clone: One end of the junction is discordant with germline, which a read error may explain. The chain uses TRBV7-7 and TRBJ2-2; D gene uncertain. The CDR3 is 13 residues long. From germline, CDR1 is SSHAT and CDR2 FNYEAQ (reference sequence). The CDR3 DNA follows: TGTGCTAGCAGCTTAGATGAATCCGGGGAGCTGTTTTTT. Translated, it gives CASSLDESGELFF.

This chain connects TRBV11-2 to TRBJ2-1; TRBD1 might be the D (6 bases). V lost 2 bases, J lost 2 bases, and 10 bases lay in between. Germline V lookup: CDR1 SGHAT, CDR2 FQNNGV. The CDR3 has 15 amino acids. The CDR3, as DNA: TGTGCCAGCAGCTTAAACAGGGTCGCCTACAATGAGCAGTTCTTC. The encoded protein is CASSLNRVAYNEQFF. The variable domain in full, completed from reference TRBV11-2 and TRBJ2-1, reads EAGVAQSPRYKIIEKRQSVAFWCNPISGHATLYWYQQILGQGPKLLIQFQNNGVVDDSQLPKDRFSAERLKGVDSTLKIQPAKLEDSAVYLCASSLNRVAYNEQFFGPGTRLTVL.

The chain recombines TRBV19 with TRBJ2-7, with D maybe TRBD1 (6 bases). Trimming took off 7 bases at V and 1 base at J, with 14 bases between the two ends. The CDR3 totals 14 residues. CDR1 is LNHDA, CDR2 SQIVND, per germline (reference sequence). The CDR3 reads CASKTSDSSYEQYF. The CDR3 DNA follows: TGTGCCAGTAAGACTTCGGACAGTTCCTACGAGCAGTACTTC.

CDR3 nucleotides: TGTGCCAGTAGTATGCACACCGGGGAGCTGTTTTTT. Protein sequence: CASSMHTGELFF. V and J are TRBV19 and TRBJ2-2; D unresolved. Trimming pared 3 bases from V and 3 bases from J, leaving 2 bases between. The CDR3 runs to 12 residues. The V gene's germline CDR1 is LNHDA and CDR2 SQIVND (reference sequence).

CDR3 region: CASSPGGRGLGYTF. The CDR3 DNA reads TGTGCCAGCAGCCCCGGGGGCAGGGGGCTTGGCTACACCTTC. The rearrangement uses TRBV7-3 and TRBJ1-2; 8 bases agree with TRBD1. Per germline, CDR1 SGHTA and CDR2 FQGTGA. With 5 bases clipped from V and 7 bases from J, the junction kept 9 bases outside the gene matches. The CDR3 runs 14 residues.

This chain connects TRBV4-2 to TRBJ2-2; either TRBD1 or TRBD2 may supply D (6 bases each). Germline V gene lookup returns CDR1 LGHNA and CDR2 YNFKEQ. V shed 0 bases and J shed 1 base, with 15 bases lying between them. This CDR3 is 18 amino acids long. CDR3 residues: CASSQDGLGGMNTGELFF. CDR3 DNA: TGTGCCAGCAGCCAAGATGGTTTAGGGGGGATGAACACCGGGGAGCTGTTTTTT.

CDR3 nucleotides: TGTGCCAGCACCTCCAGCCCTGTAACTGGCTACACCTTC. This sequence encodes CASTSSPVTGYTF. The chain links TRBV7-9 to TRBJ1-2, with no clear D. Germline CDR1 SEHNR, CDR2 FQNEAQ (reference sequence). The germline V and J ends were trimmed by 7 bases and 7 bases, with 16 bases remaining between them. The CDR3 is 13 amino acids.

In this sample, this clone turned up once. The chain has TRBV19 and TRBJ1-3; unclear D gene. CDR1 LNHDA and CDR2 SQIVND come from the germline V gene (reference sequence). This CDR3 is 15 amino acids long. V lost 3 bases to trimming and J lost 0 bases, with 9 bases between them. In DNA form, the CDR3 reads TGTGCCAGTAGTATCAGGTGGAACTCTGGAAACACCATATATTTT. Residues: CASSIRWNSGNTIYF.

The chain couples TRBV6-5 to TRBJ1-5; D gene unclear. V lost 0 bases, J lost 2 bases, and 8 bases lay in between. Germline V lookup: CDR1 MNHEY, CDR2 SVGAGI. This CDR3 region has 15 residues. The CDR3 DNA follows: TGTGCCAGCAGTTACTCAGGGATCGGCAATCAGCCCCAGCATTTT. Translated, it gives CASSYSGIGNQPQHF.

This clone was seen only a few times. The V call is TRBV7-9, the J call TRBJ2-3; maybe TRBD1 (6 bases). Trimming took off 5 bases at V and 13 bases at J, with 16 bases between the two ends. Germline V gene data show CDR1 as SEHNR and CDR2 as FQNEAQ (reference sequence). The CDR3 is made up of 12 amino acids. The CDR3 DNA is TGTGCCAGCAGCACAAAGGGGGTAGCCGAGTATTTT. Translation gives CASSTKGVAEYF. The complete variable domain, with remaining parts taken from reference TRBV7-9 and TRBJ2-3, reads DTGVSQNPRHKITKRGQNVTFRCDPISEHNRLYWYRQTLGQGPEFLTYFQNEAQLEKSRLLSDRFSAERPKGSFSTLEIQRTEQGDSAMYLCASSTKGVAEYFGPGTRLTVL.

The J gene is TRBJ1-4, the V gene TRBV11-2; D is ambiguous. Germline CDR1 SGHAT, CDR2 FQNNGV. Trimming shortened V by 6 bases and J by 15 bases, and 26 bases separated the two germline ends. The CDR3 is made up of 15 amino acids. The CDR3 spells CASSEAAGPGLSMFF. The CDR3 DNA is TGTGCCAGCAGTGAGGCGGCAGGCCCCGGCCTATCGATGTTTTTT. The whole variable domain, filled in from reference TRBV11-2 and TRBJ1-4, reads EAGVAQSPRYKIIEKRQSVAFWCNPISGHATLYWYQQILGQGPKLLIQFQNNGVVDDSQLPKDRFSAERLKGVDSTLKIQPAKLEDSAVYLCASSEAAGPGLSMFFGSGTQLSVL.

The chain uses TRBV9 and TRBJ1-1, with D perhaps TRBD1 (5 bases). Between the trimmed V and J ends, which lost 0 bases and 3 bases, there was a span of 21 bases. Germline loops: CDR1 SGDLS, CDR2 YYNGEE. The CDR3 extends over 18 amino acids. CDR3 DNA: TGTGCCAGCAGCGTAGCTTCTGGGGGAATTAGTAAGGACACTGAAGCTTTCTTT. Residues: CASSVASGGISKDTEAFF.

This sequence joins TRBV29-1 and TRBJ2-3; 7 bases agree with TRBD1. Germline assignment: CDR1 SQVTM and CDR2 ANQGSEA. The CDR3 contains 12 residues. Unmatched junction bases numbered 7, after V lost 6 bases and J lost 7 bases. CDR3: CSVRKGANTQYF. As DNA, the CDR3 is TGCAGCGTCAGAAAGGGGGCAAATACGCAGTATTTT.

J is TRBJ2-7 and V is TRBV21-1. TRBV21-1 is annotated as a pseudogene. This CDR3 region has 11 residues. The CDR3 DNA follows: TGTGCCAGCAGCAAAGCAAACGAGCAGTACTTC. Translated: CASSKANEQYF.

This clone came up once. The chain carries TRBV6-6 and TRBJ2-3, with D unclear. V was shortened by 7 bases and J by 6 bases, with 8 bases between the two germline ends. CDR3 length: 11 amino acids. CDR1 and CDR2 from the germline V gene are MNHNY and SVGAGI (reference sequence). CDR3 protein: CASILGDTQYF. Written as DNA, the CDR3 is TGTGCCAGCATTCTTGGGGATACGCAGTATTTT.

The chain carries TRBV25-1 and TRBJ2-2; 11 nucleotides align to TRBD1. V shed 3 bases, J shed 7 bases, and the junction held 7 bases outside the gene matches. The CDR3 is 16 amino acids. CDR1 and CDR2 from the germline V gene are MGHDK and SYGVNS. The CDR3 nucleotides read TGTGCCAGCAGTGATACGGGACAGGGGGTGGGCGGGGAGCTGTTTTTT. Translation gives CASSDTGQGVGGELFF.

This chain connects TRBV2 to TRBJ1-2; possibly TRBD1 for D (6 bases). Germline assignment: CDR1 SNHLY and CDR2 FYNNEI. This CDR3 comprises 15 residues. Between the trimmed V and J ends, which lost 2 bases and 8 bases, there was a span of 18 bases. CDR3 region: CASSEIFGTIGGYTF. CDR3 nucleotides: TGTGCCAGCAGTGAAATTTTTGGGACAATCGGGGGCTACACCTTC.

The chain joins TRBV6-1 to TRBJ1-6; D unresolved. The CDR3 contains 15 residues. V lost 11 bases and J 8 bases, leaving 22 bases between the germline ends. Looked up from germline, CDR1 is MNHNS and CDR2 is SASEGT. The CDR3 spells CASHHGGDLDSPLHF. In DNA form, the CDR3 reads TGTGCCTCCCACCATGGCGGGGATCTTGATTCACCCCTCCACTTT.

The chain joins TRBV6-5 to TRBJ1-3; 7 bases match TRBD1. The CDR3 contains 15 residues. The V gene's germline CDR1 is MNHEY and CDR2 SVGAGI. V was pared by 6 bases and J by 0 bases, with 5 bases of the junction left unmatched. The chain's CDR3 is CASSRGTDSGNTIYF. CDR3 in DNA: TGTGCCAGCAGCCGCGGGACAGACTCTGGAAACACCATATATTTT.

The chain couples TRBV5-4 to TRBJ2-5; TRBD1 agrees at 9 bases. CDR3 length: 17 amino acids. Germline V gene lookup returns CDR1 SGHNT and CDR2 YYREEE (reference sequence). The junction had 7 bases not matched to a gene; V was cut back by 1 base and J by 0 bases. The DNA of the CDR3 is TGTGCCAGCAGCTTGACTCTCACAGGGGGCTACCAAGAGACCCAGTACTTC. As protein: CASSLTLTGGYQETQYF.

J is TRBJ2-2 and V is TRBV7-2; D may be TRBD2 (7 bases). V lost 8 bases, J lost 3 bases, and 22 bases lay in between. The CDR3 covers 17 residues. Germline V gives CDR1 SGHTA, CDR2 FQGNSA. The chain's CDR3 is CASATRAGAGDTGELFF. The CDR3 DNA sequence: TGTGCCAGCGCCACGAGGGCGGGGGCTGGGGACACCGGGGAGCTGTTTTTT.

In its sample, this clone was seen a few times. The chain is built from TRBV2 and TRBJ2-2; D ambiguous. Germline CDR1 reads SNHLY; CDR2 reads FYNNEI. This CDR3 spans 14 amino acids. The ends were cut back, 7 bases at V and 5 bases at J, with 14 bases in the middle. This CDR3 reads CASIYSLVTGELFF. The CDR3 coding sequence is TGTGCCAGCATCTACAGCCTCGTTACCGGGGAGCTGTTTTTT. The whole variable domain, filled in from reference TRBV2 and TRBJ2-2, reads EPEVTQTPSHQVTQMGQEVILRCVPISNHLYFYWYRQILGQKVEFLVSFYNNEISEKSEIFDDQFSVERPDGSNFTLKIRSTKLEDSAMYFCASIYSLVTGELFFGEGSRLTVL.

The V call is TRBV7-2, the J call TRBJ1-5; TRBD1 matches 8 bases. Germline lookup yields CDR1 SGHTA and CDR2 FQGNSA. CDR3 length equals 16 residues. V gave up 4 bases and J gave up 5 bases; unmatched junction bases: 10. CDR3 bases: TGTGCCAGCAGCTCCCCAGGACAGGGTAGGGATCAGCCCCAGCATTTT. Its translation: CASSSPGQGRDQPQHF.

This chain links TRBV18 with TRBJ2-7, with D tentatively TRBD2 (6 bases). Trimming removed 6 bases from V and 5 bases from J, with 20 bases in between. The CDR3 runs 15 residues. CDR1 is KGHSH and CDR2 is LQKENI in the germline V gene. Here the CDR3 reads CASSARAGNTHEQYF. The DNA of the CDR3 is TGTGCCAGCTCGGCTCGGGCGGGGAACACCCACGAGCAGTACTTC.

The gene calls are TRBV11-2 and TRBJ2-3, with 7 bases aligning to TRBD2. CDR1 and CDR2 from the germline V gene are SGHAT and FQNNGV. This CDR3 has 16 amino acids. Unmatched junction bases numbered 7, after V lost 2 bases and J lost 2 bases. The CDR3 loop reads CASSLSGTTYTDTQYF. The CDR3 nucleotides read TGTGCCAGCAGCTTAAGCGGGACTACCTACACAGATACGCAGTATTTT.